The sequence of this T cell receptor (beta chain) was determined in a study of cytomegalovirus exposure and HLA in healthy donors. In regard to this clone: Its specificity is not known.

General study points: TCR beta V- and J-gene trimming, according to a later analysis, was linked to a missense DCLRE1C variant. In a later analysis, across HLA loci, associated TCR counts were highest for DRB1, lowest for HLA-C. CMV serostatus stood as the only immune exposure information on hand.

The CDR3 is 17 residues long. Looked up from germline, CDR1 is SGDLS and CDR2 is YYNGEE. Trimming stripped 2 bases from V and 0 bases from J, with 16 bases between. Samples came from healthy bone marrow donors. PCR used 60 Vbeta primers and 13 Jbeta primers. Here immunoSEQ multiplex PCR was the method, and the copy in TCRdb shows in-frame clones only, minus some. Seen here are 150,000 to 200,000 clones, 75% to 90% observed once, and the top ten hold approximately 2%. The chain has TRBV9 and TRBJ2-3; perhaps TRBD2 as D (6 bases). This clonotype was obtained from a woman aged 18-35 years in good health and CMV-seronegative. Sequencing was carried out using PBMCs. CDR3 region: CASSVHSGAASTDTQYF. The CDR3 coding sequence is TGTGCCAGCAGCGTTCATAGCGGAGCAGCTAGCACAGATACGCAGTATTTT. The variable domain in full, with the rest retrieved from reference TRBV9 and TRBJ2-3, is DSGVTQTPKHLITATGQRVTLRCSPRSGDLSVYWYQQSLDQGLQFLIQYYNGEERAKGNILERFSAQQFPDLHSELNLSSLELGDSALYFCASSVHSGAASTDTQYFGPGTRLTVL.